This T cell receptor beta chain was captured by sequencing in a study of cytomegalovirus exposure and HLA in healthy donors. Looking at the study overall: The approximately 600 first-cohort repertoires shared a platform with the roughly 130 validation repertoires, as reported in a later analysis.

Assay used: immunoSEQ multiplex PCR; TCRdb lists only in-frame clones, some missing. The repertoire consists of over 150,000 clones, with about 86% occurring once and the leading ten covering around 2.1%. Germline CDR1 SGHRS, CDR2 YFSETQ. The CDR3 extends over 14 amino acids. V lost 5 bases and J lost 8; bases outside the gene matches: 12. Material: PBMCs. The rearrangement joins TRBV5-1 to TRBJ2-7; 8 bases align to TRBD1. The source is a human donor in good health. The CDR3 DNA is TGCGCCAGCAGTTCGACAGGGGAACGCTGGCAGCAGTACTTC. Translation: CASSSTGERWQQYF.